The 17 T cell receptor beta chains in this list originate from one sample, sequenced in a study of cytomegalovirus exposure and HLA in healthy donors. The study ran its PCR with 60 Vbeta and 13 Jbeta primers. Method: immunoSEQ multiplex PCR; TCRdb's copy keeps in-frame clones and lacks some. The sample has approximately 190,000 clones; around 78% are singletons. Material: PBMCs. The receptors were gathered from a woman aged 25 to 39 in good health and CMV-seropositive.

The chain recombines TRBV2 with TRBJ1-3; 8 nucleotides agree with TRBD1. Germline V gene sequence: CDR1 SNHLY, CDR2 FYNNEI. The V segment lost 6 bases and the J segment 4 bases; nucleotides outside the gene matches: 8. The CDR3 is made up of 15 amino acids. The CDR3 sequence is CASRQDRVAGNTIYF. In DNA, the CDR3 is TGTGCCAGCAGGCAGGACAGGGTAGCCGGAAACACCATATATTTT.

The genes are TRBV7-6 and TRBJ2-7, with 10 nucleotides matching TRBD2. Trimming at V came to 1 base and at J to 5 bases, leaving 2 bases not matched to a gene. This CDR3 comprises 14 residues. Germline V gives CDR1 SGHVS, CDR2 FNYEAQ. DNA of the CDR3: TGTGCCAGCAGCTTAGTAAGCGGGGGGGACGAGCAGTACTTC. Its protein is CASSLVSGGDEQYF.

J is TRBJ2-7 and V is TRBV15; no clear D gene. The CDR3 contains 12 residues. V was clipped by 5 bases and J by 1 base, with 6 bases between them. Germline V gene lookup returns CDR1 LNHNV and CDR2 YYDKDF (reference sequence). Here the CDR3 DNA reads TGTGCCACCAGCCCAGGATCCTACGAGCAGTACTTC. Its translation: CATSPGSYEQYF.

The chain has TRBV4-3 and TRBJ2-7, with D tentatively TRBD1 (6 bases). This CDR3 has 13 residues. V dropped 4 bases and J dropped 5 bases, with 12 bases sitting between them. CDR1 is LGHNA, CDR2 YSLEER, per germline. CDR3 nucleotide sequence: TGCGCCAGCAGCCTCCAGGGGAGCAACGAGCAGTACTTC. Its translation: CASSLQGSNEQYF.

The CDR3 region is CASSLGTVPYEKLFF. The CDR3 nucleotides read TGTGCCAGCAGTTTAGGGACAGTCCCCTATGAAAAACTGTTTTTT. The rearrangement joins TRBV28 to TRBJ1-4; the match to TRBD1 covers 7 bases. The germline gives CDR1 MDHEN, CDR2 SYDVKM. J was trimmed by 6 bases and V by 2 bases; bases with no gene match: 6. The CDR3 covers 15 residues.

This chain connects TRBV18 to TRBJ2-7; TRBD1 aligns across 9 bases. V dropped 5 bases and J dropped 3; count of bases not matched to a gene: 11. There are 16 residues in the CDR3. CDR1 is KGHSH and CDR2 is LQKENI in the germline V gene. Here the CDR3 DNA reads TGTGCCAGCTCAGAGGGGACAGGGAACAGCCTCTACGAGCAGTACTTC. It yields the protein CASSEGTGNSLYEQYF.

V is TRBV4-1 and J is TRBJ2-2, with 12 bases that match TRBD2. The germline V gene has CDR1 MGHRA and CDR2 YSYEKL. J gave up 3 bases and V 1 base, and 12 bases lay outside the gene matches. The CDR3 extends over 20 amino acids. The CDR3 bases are TGCGCCAGCAGCCAAGGGGCGGGGCTAGCGGGGGGGCGGTACACCGGGGAGCTGTTTTTT. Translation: CASSQGAGLAGGRYTGELFF.

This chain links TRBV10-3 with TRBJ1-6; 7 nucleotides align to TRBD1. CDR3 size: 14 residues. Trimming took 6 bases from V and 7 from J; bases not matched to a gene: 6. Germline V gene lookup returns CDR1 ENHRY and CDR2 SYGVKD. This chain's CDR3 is CAISPGTENSPLHF. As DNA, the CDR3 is TGTGCCATCAGCCCCGGGACAGAGAATTCACCCCTCCACTTT.

The DNA for the CDR3 is TGTGCCAGCAGCCTCATCACCGGGACTCCCTCCTACAATGAGCAGTTCTTC. Protein product: CASSLITGTPSYNEQFF. The J gene is TRBJ2-1, the V gene TRBV4-2; a weak D match, TRBD2 (6 bases). Per germline, CDR1 LGHNA and CDR2 YNFKEQ. V was clipped by 4 bases and J by 0 bases, with 16 bases between them. The CDR3 length is 17 residues.

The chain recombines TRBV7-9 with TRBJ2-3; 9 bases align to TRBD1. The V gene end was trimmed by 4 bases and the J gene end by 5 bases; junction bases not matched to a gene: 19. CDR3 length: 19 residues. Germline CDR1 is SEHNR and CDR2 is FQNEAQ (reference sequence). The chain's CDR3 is CASSSLLYSGQGRIDTQYF. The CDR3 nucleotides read TGTGCCAGCAGCTCCCTTCTCTATAGCGGACAGGGGAGGATAGATACGCAGTATTTT. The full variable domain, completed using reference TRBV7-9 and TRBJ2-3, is DTGVSQNPRHKITKRGQNVTFRCDPISEHNRLYWYRQTLGQGPEFLTYFQNEAQLEKSRLLSDRFSAERPKGSFSTLEIQRTEQGDSAMYLCASSSLLYSGQGRIDTQYFGPGTRLTVL.

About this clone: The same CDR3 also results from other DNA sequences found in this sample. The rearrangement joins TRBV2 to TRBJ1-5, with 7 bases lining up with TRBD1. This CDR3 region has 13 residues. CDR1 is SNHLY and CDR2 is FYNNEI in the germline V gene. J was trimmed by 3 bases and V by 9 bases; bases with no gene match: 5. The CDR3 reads CASRQGANQPQHF. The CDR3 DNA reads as TGTGCCAGTCGACAGGGTGCCAATCAGCCCCAGCATTTT. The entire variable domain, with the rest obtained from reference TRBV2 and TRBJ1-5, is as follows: EPEVTQTPSHQVTQMGQEVILRCVPISNHLYFYWYRQILGQKVEFLVSFYNNEISEKSEIFDDQFSVERPDGSNFTLKIRSTKLEDSAMYFCASRQGANQPQHFGDGTRLSIL.

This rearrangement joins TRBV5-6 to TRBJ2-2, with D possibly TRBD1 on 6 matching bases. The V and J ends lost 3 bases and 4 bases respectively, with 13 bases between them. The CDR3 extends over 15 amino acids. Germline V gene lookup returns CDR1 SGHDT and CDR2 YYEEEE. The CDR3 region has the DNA TGTGCCAGCAGCTACGGAACAGGGCGCACCGGGGAGCTGTTTTTT. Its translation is CASSYGTGRTGELFF.

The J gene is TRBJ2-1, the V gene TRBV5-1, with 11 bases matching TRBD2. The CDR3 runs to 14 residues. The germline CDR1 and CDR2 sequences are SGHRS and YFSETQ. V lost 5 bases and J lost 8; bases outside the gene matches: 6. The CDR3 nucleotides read TGCGCCAGCAGGCCGGGACTAGCGGTCGATGAGCAGTTCTTC. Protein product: CASRPGLAVDEQFF.

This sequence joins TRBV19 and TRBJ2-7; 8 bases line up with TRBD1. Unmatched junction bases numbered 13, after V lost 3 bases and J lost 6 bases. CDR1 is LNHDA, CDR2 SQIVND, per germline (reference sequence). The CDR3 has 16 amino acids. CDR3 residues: CASSIWTGRPPREQYF. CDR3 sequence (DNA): TGTGCCAGTAGTATTTGGACAGGGCGCCCCCCCCGCGAGCAGTACTTC.

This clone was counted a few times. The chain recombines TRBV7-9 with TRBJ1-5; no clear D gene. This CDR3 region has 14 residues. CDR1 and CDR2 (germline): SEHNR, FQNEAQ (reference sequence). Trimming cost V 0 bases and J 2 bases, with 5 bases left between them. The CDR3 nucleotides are TGTGCCAGCAGCTTAGCGCAGGGCAATCAGCCCCAGCATTTT. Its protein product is CASSLAQGNQPQHF.

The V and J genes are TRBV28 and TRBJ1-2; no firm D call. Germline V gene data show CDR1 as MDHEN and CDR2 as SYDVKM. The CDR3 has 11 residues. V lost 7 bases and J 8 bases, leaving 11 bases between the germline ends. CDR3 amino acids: CASKRGSGYTF. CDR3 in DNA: TGTGCCAGCAAACGGGGAAGCGGCTACACCTTC.

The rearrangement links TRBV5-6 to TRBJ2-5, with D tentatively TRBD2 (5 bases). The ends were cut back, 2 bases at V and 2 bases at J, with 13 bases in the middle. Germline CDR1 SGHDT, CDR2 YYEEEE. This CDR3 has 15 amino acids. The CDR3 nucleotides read TGTGCCAGCAGCTTACCCGGAGGTGTACAAGAGACCCAGTACTTC. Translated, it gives CASSLPGGVQETQYF. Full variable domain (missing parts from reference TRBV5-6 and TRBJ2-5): DAGVTQSPTHLIKTRGQQVTLRCSPKSGHDTVSWYQQALGQGPQFIFQYYEEEERQRGNFPDRFSGHQFPNYSSELNVNALLLGDSALYLCASSLPGGVQETQYFGPGTRLLVL.